This is a list of T cell receptor beta chains from one sample in a study of T cell responses to AZD1222 COVID-19 vaccine. Assay used: immunoSEQ multiplex PCR; TCRdb lists only in-frame clones, some missing. This repertoire shows some 170,000 clones, approximately 88% found once; its top ten account for 1.5% to 2%. The starting material was peripheral blood, obtained on day 0 of AZD1222 vaccination. The receptors originated from an adult in good health. The CDR3 runs from the conserved cysteine through the conserved F or W. Fields, in order: V gene, D gene, clone size, J gene, CDR3 protein, CDR3 DNA. A D gene is named only where the DNA matches it firmly. Where a row states a size, it is once, few, many or the class of an expanded clone; other rows omit it.

TRBV5-4	NA	NA	TRBJ1-1	CASSLARGKNTEAFF	TGTGCCAGCAGCTTGGCGCGGGGTAAGAACACTGAAGCTTTCTTT
TRBV15	NA	NA	TRBJ1-1	CATSRDLGVLGEAFF	TGTGCCACCAGCAGAGATCTGGGGGTTTTGGGTGAAGCTTTCTTT
TRBV5-6	TRBD1	once	TRBJ1-5	CASSLSGQYSNQPQHF	TGTGCCAGCAGCTTATCGGGACAGTATAGCAATCAGCCCCAGCATTTT
TRBV6-5	TRBD2	NA	TRBJ2-7	CASSLTSGRVLEQYF	TGTGCCAGCAGCCTAACTAGCGGGAGAGTTCTTGAGCAGTACTTC
TRBV27	TRBD2	NA	TRBJ2-2	CASSSQGPGLANTGELFF	TGTGCCAGCAGTTCACAAGGTCCAGGACTAGCGAACACCGGGGAGCTGTTTTTT
TRBV5-1	TRBD1	once	TRBJ2-1	CASSLDGTGPYNEQFF	TGCGCCAGCAGCTTGGATGGGACAGGGCCATACAATGAGCAGTTCTTC
TRBV9	TRBD2	NA	TRBJ2-5	CASSVQPGLGGGQETQYF	TGTGCCAGCAGCGTCCAACCCGGGCTTGGGGGGGGCCAAGAGACCCAGTACTTC
TRBV21-1	NA	NA	TRBJ1-5	CASSKGEKGTSNQPQHF	TGTGCCAGCAGCAAGGGAGAAAAGGGGACAAGCAATCAGCCCCAGCATTTT
TRBV6-6	NA	NA	TRBJ2-6	CASRHPEGSGANVLTF	TGTGCCAGCAGGCACCCAGAGGGCTCTGGGGCCAACGTCCTGACTTTC
TRBV28	NA	NA	TRBJ1-1	CASSPWVGQNTEAFF	TGTGCCAGCAGTCCTTGGGTAGGGCAGAACACTGAAGCTTTCTTT
TRBV2	TRBD1	NA	TRBJ1-3	CASSEAPGTGEPRRNTIYF	TGTGCCAGCAGTGAAGCCCCTGGGACAGGAGAACCCCGACGAAACACCATATATTTT
TRBV20-1	NA	NA	TRBJ1-2	CSAPLNYGYTF	TGCAGTGCCCCGCTCAATTATGGCTACACCTTC
TRBV5-5	TRBD2	NA	TRBJ2-7	CASSSGLTGGEQYF	TGTGCCAGCAGTTCGGGACTAACTGGGGGCGAGCAGTACTTC
TRBV6-5	NA	NA	TRBJ1-5	CASLYYPEALNQPQHF	TGTGCCAGCCTTTACTACCCGGAGGCCCTAAATCAGCCCCAGCATTTT
TRBV2	NA	NA	TRBJ2-2	CASSLVGLGTGELFF	TGTGCCAGCAGCCTCGTAGGGTTGGGGACCGGGGAGCTGTTTTTT
TRBV9	NA	NA	TRBJ2-5	CASSVGTARVQETQYF	TGTGCCAGCAGCGTTGGGACGGCCCGAGTCCAAGAGACCCAGTACTTC
TRBV25-1	NA	NA	TRBJ2-2	CASSEYPQPLEGELFF	TGTGCCAGCAGTGAATACCCACAGCCCCTTGAAGGGGAGCTGTTTTTT
TRBV2	NA	NA	TRBJ1-1	CASSEVRDTEAFF	TGTGCCAGCAGTGAAGTACGGGACACTGAAGCTTTCTTT
TRBV7-6	TRBD2	NA	TRBJ2-1	CASSLGTSGSSEQFF	TGTGCCAGCAGCTTAGGGACTAGCGGGAGCAGTGAGCAGTTCTTC
TRBV6-2/TRBV6-3	TRBD2	NA	TRBJ2-1	CASSQLAGAIWEQFF	TGTGCCAGCAGTCAGCTAGCGGGAGCGATCTGGGAGCAGTTCTTC
TRBV4-3	NA	NA	TRBJ1-1	CASSRNYGGNTEAFF	TGCGCCAGCAGCCGAAATTACGGCGGGAACACTGAAGCTTTCTTT
TRBV27	TRBD1	NA	TRBJ2-2	CASRVSPGDRLDGELFF	TGTGCCAGCAGAGTTTCCCCCGGGGACAGGCTAGACGGGGAGCTGTTTTTT
TRBV4-3	TRBD2	NA	TRBJ2-1	CASSQDPGLAGQGPLNEQFF	TGCGCCAGCAGCCAAGATCCGGGACTAGCGGGACAAGGCCCCTTGAATGAGCAGTTCTTC
TRBV28	NA	NA	TRBJ1-6	CASSPGQMSNSPLHF	TGTGCCAGCAGTCCAGGACAGATGAGCAATTCACCCCTCCACTTT
TRBV28	NA	NA	TRBJ1-2	CASSLSSGRHYGYTF	TGTGCCAGCAGTTTATCGTCGGGCAGGCACTATGGCTACACCTTC
TRBV5-1	NA	NA	TRBJ1-6	CASGRSANSPLHF	TGCGCCAGCGGTAGGTCGGCCAATTCACCCCTCCACTTT
TRBV10-1	TRBD2	NA	TRBJ2-7	CASSESLGTSGYEQYF	TGCGCCAGCAGTGAGTCGTTAGGGACTAGCGGCTACGAGCAGTACTTC
TRBV4-1	TRBD1	NA	TRBJ2-1	CASSQGGQGVVREQFF	TGCGCCAGCAGCCAAGGCGGACAGGGAGTAGTCAGGGAGCAGTTCTTC
TRBV11-2	TRBD2	few	TRBJ2-3	CASSLGTLAGTDTQYF	TGTGCCAGCAGCCTTGGGACTCTAGCGGGAACAGATACGCAGTATTTT
TRBV18	NA	NA	TRBJ1-4	CASSPPQGGEKLFF	TGTGCCAGCTCACCACCCCAGGGAGGTGAAAAACTGTTTTTT
TRBV5-1	NA	NA	TRBJ2-1	CASNPDAGSSYNEQFF	TGCGCCAGCAATCCGGACGCGGGGAGCTCCTACAATGAGCAGTTCTTC
TRBV18	NA	NA	TRBJ1-1	CASSPPGFGGGLAGLNTETFF	TGTGCCAGCTCACCACCGGGGTTTGGAGGGGGACTGGCAGGATTGAACACTGAAACTTTCTTT
TRBV2	TRBD1	NA	TRBJ1-2	CASRPGQANLYGYTF	TGTGCCAGCAGGCCGGGACAGGCTAACCTCTATGGCTACACCTTC
TRBV27	NA	NA	TRBJ2-5	CASTKKKQETQYF	TGTGCCAGCACCAAGAAGAAACAAGAGACCCAGTACTTC
TRBV30	NA	NA	TRBJ1-6	CAWRPGQMDSPLHF	TGTGCCTGGAGACCCGGACAGATGGATTCACCCCTCCACTTT
TRBV6-2/TRBV6-3	TRBD1	NA	TRBJ2-7	CASSKRTGGDEQYF	TGTGCCAGCAGCAAACGGACAGGGGGCGACGAGCAGTACTTC
TRBV5-1	NA	NA	TRBJ1-3	CASSPQFSGNTIYF	TGCGCCAGCAGCCCCCAGTTCTCTGGAAACACCATATATTTT
TRBV5-1	NA	NA	TRBJ2-5	CASRLAGFQETQYF	TGCGCCAGCAGATTGGCGGGATTCCAAGAGACCCAGTACTTC
TRBV12-5	NA	once	TRBJ2-5	CASKREPRETQYF	TGTGCTAGTAAACGGGAGCCCCGCGAGACCCAGTACTTC
TRBV6-2/TRBV6-3	NA	NA	TRBJ1-6	CASSYGSSPLHF	TGTGCCAGCAGTTACGGGAGTTCACCCCTCCACTTT
TRBV5-1	TRBD2	NA	TRBJ2-3	CASSFSSGRGTDTQYF	TGCGCCAGCAGCTTCTCTAGCGGGAGGGGAACAGATACGCAGTATTTT
TRBV30	TRBD2	NA	TRBJ2-1	CAWSRLAGGPGNEQFF	TGTGCCTGGAGTAGGCTAGCGGGGGGGCCGGGGAATGAGCAGTTCTTC
TRBV5-1	TRBD1	NA	TRBJ2-1	CASSAHRGSYNEQFF	TGCGCCAGCAGCGCCCACAGGGGCTCCTACAATGAGCAGTTCTTC
TRBV14	NA	few	TRBJ1-1	CASSHGGIVFF	TGTGCCAGCAGCCACGGGGGAATCGTTTTCTTT
TRBV6-1	TRBD2	NA	TRBJ2-1	CASSEGPAGGLNEQFF	TGTGCCAGCAGTGAAGGTCCGGCGGGGGGGCTAAATGAGCAGTTCTTC
TRBV19	NA	NA	TRBJ2-6	CASSTGHSSGANVLTF	TGTGCCAGTAGTACGGGACATAGCTCTGGGGCCAACGTCCTGACTTTC
TRBV20-1	NA	NA	TRBJ2-7	CSARVGGRQYF	TGCAGTGCTAGAGTGGGGGGCCGGCAGTACTTC
TRBV5-1	TRBD1	NA	TRBJ1-4	CASSPGQSINEKLFF	TGCGCCAGCTCCCCGGGACAGTCTATTAATGAAAAACTGTTTTTT
TRBV6-1	TRBD1	NA	TRBJ2-3	CASSEARTGTSTDTQYF	TGTGCCAGCAGTGAAGCCCGGACAGGGACTAGCACAGATACGCAGTATTTT
TRBV28	NA	NA	TRBJ1-1	CASSFRRTVEAFF	TGTGCCAGCAGTTTCCGTAGGACAGTTGAAGCTTTCTTT
TRBV5-6	TRBD1	NA	TRBJ1-2	CASSLAGQGVLSYGYTF	TGTGCCAGCAGCTTGGCGGGACAGGGGGTACTCAGCTATGGCTACACCTTC
TRBV6-2/TRBV6-3	NA	NA	TRBJ2-5	CASSPGAETQYF	TGTGCCAGCAGCCCTGGTGCGGAGACCCAGTACTTC
TRBV20-1	NA	few	TRBJ1-6	CSASTGNSPLHF	TGCAGTGCTAGTACCGGGAATTCACCCCTCCACTTT